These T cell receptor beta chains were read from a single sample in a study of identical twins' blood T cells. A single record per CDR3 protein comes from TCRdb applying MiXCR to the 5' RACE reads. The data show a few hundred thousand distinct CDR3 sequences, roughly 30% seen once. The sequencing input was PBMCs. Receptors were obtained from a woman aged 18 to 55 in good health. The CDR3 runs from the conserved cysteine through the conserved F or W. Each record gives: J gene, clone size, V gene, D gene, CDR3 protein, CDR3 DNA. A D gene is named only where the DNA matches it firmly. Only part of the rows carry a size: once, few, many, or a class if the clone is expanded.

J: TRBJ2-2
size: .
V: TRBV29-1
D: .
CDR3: CSVEERNAGELFF
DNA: TGCAGCGTTGAAGAAAGGAACGCCGGGGAGCTGTTTTTT

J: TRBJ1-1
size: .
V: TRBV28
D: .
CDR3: CASRLGGTLAVTEAFF
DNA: TGTGCCAGCAGGTTAGGTGGGACCTTGGCAGTAACTGAAGCTTTCTTT

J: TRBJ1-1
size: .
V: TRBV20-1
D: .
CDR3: CSALGGVDTEAFF
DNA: TGCAGTGCCCTCGGCGGGGTGGACACTGAAGCTTTCTTT

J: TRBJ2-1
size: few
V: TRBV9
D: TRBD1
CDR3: CASTPLRGSEQFF
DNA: TGTGCCAGCACCCCACTCAGGGGGAGTGAGCAGTTCTTC

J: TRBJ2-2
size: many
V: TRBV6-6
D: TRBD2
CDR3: CASSLAGLGELFF
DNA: TGTGCCAGCAGTCTAGCGGGACTCGGGGAGCTGTTTTTT

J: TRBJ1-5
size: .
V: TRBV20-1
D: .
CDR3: CSARDSSYSNQPQHF
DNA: TGCAGTGCTAGAGACAGCTCCTATAGCAATCAGCCCCAGCATTTT

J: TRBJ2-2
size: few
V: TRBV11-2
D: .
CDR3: CATTTLQGKGTGELFF
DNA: TGTGCCACCACGACCCTCCAGGGAAAAGGCACCGGGGAGCTGTTTTTT

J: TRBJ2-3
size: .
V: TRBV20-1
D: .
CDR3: CSAMDPADTQYF
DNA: TGCAGTGCAATGGACCCGGCGGATACGCAGTATTTT

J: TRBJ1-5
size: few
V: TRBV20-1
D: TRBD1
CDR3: CSASDRVGGNQPQHF
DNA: TGCAGTGCGAGCGACAGGGTGGGTGGCAATCAGCCCCAGCATTTT

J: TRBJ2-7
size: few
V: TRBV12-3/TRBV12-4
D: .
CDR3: CASSVGVYEQYF
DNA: TGTGCCAGCTCAGTAGGAGTCTACGAGCAGTACTTC

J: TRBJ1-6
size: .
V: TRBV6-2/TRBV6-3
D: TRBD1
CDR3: CASSPTGNSPLHF
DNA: TGTGCCAGCAGTCCGACAGGGAATTCACCCCTCCACTTT

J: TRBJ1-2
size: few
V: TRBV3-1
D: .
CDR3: CASSQSSGRNYGYTF
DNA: TGTGCCAGCAGCCAAAGTTCAGGGAGGAACTATGGCTACACCTTC

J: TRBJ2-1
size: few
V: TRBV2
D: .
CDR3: CASSKSLLASSYNEQFF
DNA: TGTGCCAGCAGTAAAAGTCTTCTAGCGAGCTCCTACAATGAGCAGTTCTTC

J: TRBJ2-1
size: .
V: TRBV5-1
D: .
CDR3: CASSSLGFYEQFF
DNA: TGCGCCAGCAGCTCCCTTGGCTTTTATGAGCAGTTCTTC

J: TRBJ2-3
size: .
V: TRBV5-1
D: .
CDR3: CASSLLRGSTDTQYF
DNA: TGCGCCAGCAGCTTGTTACGGGGGTCCACAGATACGCAGTATTTT

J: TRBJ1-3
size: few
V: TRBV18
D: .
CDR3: CASSPIGEDGNTIYF
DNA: TGTGCCAGCTCACCAATCGGGGAAGATGGAAACACCATATATTTT

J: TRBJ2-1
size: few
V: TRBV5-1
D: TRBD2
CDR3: CASSLIAGNAYNEQFF
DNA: TGCGCCAGCAGCTTGATAGCGGGGAATGCCTACAATGAGCAGTTCTTC

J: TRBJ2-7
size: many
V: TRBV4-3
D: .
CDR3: CASSQDPSATYEQYF
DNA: TGCGCCAGCAGCCAAGATCCGAGCGCTACCTACGAGCAGTACTTC

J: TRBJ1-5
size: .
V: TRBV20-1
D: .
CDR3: CSATSREADQPQHF
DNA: TGCAGTGCTACGTCCAGGGAAGCCGATCAGCCCCAGCATTTT

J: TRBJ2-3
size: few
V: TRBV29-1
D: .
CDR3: CSVDLTGTTQYF
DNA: TGCAGCGTTGACCTGACAGGAACTACGCAGTATTTT

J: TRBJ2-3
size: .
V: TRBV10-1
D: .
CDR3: CASSAQGDTDTQYF
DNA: TGCGCCAGCAGTGCACAGGGCGACACAGATACGCAGTATTTT

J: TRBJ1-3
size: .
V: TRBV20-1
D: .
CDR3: CSARSNSGNTIYF
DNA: TGCAGTGCGCGTAGTAACTCTGGAAACACCATATATTTT

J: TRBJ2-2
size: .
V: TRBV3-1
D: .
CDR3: CASSHDYQNTGELFF
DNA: TGTGCCAGCAGCCACGACTACCAGAACACCGGGGAGCTGTTTTTT

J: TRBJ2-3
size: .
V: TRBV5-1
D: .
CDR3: CASSLAQISDTQYF
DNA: TGCGCCAGCAGCTTGGCGCAGATTTCAGATACGCAGTATTTT

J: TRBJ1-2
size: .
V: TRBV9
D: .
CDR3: CAGSDRENYGYTF
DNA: TGTGCCGGCAGCGACAGAGAGAACTATGGCTACACCTTC

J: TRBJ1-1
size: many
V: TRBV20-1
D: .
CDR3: CRVTNWNTEAFF
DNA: TGCAGGGTGACAAACTGGAACACTGAAGCTTTCTTT

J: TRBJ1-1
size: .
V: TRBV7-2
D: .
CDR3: CASSLSGGLGTEAFF
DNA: TGTGCCAGCAGCTTATCCGGGGGGCTTGGGACTGAAGCTTTCTTT

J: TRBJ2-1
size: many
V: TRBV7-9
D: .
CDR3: CAPSSLAYNEQFF
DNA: TGTGCTCCCAGCAGCCTAGCGTACAATGAGCAGTTCTTC

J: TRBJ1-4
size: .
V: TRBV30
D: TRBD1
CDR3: CAWGRYRDSARKLFF
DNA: TGTGCCTGGGGCAGATACCGGGACAGCGCTAGAAAACTGTTTTTT

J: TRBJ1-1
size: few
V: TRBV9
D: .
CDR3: CASSVGQGGNTEAFF
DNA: TGTGCCAGCAGCGTAGGTCAGGGCGGGAACACTGAAGCTTTCTTT

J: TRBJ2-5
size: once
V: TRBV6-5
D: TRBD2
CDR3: CASSYSPSGEETQYF
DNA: TGTGCCAGCAGTTACTCGCCAAGCGGGGAAGAGACCCAGTACTTC

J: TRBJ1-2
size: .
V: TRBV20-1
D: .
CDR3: CSAYSARDYVYTF
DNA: TGCAGTGCCTACTCAGCCAGGGACTATGTCTACACCTTC

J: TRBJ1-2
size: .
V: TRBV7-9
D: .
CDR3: CATDGTAGDGYTF
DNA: TGTGCCACAGACGGCACTGCTGGGGATGGCTACACCTTC

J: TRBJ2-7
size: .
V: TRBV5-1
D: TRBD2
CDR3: CASSLGRGTSVEQYF
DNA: TGCGCCAGCAGCTTGGGGCGGGGGACTTCGGTCGAGCAGTACTTC

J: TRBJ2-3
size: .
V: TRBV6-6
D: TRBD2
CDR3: CASDLHGGEDTQYF
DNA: TGTGCCAGCGACCTACACGGGGGGGAAGATACGCAGTATTTT

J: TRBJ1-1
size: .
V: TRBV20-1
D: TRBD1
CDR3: CSARDTGGLALNTEAFF
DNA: TGCAGTGCTAGAGATACAGGGGGCCTGGCTCTGAACACTGAAGCTTTCTTT

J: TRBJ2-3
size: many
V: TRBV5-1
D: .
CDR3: CASSFGLASTDTQYF
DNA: TGCGCCAGCAGCTTTGGGCTAGCGAGTACAGATACGCAGTATTTT

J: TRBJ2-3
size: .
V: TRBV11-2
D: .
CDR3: CASSSLLTGATDTQYF
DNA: TGTGCCAGCAGCTCCCTCTTGACGGGGGCTACAGATACGCAGTATTTT

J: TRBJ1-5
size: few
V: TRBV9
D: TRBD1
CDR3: CASSAQGGSNQPQHF
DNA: TGTGCCAGCAGCGCCCAGGGGGGTTCCAATCAGCCCCAGCATTTT

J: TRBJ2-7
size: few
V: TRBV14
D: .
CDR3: CASSTEELYEQYF
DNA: TGTGCCAGCAGCACCGAAGAACTCTACGAGCAGTACTTC

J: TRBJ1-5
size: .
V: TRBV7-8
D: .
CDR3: CASSFLLPGTIQPQHF
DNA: TGTGCCAGCAGCTTTTTACTCCCCGGGACGATTCAGCCCCAGCATTTT

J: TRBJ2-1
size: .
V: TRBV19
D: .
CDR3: CASMWGDEQFF
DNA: TGTGCCAGTATGTGGGGGGATGAGCAGTTCTTC